The next 10 T cell receptor beta chains were all read from a single sample in a study of identical twins. TCRdb itself ran the 5' RACE reads through MiXCR, one entry per CDR3 protein. The repertoire consists of some 710,000 distinct CDR3 sequences, with 5.5% to 6.5% occurring once and the leading ten covering roughly 1.6%. Sequenced material: naive T cells sorted from blood. The receptors derive from a man aged 18-30 years in good health.

The chain joins TRBV2 to TRBJ2-6; a weak D match, TRBD2 (6 bases). CDR3 length: 16 amino acids. The ends were cut back, 3 bases at V and 0 bases at J, with 9 bases in the middle. CDR1 and CDR2 from the germline V gene are SNHLY and FYNNEI. CDR3 DNA: TGTGCCAGCAGTGACGGACTACACTCTGGGGCCAACGTCCTGACTTTC. Amino acids: CASSDGLHSGANVLTF.

The sample holds many counts of this clonotype. The chain joins TRBV10-3 to TRBJ2-3; unclear D gene. Germline-derived CDR1 and CDR2 are ENHRY and SYGVKD. The CDR3 has 14 residues. Trimming took off 0 bases at V and 2 bases at J, with 6 bases between the two ends. CDR3 sequence reads: CAISESETTDTQYF. In DNA, the CDR3 is TGTGCCATCAGTGAGTCCGAGACCACAGATACGCAGTATTTT.

This clonotype occurred a few times. CDR3 nucleotides: TGTTTCTCATATGGGGAAAGCTCCTACGAGCAGTACGTC. It codes for CFSYGESSYEQYV. J is TRBJ2-7 and V is TRBV6-1; D is unresolved. CDR1 is MNHNS and CDR2 is SASEGT in the germline V gene. The CDR3 contains 13 residues.

In this sample, this clonotype turned up many times. This chain uses TRBV3-1 with TRBJ2-5, with TRBD2 identical over 12 bases. Germline trimming cut 1 base from V and 3 bases from J; bases unmatched to any gene: 3. Looked up from germline, CDR1 is LGHDT and CDR2 is YNNKEL (reference sequence). This CDR3 spans 16 amino acids. CDR3 in DNA: TGTGCCAGCAGCCAAGGGCTAGCGGGAGGGGAAGAGACCCAGTACTTC. It specifies CASSQGLAGGEETQYF.

The chain recombines TRBV6-5 with TRBJ2-3; unclear D gene. Germline V gene sequence: CDR1 MNHEY, CDR2 SVGAGI. V dropped 0 bases and J dropped 0 bases, with 10 bases sitting between them. The CDR3 is made up of 16 amino acids. This chain's CDR3 is CASSYSRTTSTDTQYF. The CDR3 DNA reads TGTGCCAGCAGTTACTCTCGCACCACTAGCACAGATACGCAGTATTTT.

This clonotype has a count of ten or more. The gene calls are TRBV5-1 and TRBJ2-1; 7 nucleotides agree with TRBD2. V was pared by 4 bases and J by 8 bases, with 6 bases of the junction left unmatched. The CDR3 loop spans 13 amino acids. The germline CDR1 and CDR2 sequences are SGHRS and YFSETQ. The CDR3 loop reads CASSVRERYEQFF. CDR3 nucleotides: TGCGCCAGCAGCGTGCGGGAGCGGTATGAGCAGTTCTTC.

The chain recombines TRBV6-5 with TRBJ2-7, with D possibly being TRBD1 (6 bases). V lost 2 bases to trimming and J lost 6 bases, with 11 bases between them. The germline CDR1 and CDR2 sequences are MNHEY and SVGAGI. The CDR3 runs 13 residues. For the CDR3, the DNA is TGTGCCAGCAGTTACGGACAGTCGGGCGAGCAGTACGTC. Protein product: CASSYGQSGEQYV.

This clonotype was seen a handful of times. The V call is TRBV12-3 or TRBV12-4, the J call TRBJ1-5; D uncertain. V shed 6 bases and J shed 2 bases, with 14 bases lying between them. CDR3 length: 15 residues. The CDR3 spells CASSPVTGGNQPQHF. In nucleotides, the CDR3 is TGTGCCAGCAGCCCGGTCACGGGTGGCAATCAGCCCCAGCATTTT.

The table lists this clonotype with many counts. J is TRBJ2-5 and V is TRBV27; D assignment may be TRBD1 or TRBD2 (6 bases each). The V end was cut by 5 bases, the J end by 7 bases, with 14 bases between. Germline assignment: CDR1 MNHEY and CDR2 SMNVEV (reference sequence). The CDR3 extends over 13 amino acids. The CDR3 here is CASSPEGGRTQYF. CDR3 sequence (DNA): TGTGCCAGCAGTCCGGAGGGGGGACGGACCCAGTACTTC.

This clonotype was seen at least ten times. The V and J genes are TRBV5-1 and TRBJ1-2, with no clear D. The CDR3 contains 13 residues. Trimming left V 4 bases short and J 6 bases short, with 13 bases between. Germline V CDR1 and CDR2: SGHRS, YFSETQ. The CDR3 DNA reads as TGCGCCAGCAGCCCACGGACCCGGGATGGCTACACCTTC. Amino acid sequence: CASSPRTRDGYTF.